This is a list of T cell receptor beta chains from one sample in a study of Graves' ophthalmopathy and Graves' hyperthyroidism. TCRdb used MiXCR to reprocess the multiplex PCR reads, holding one entry per CDR3 protein. Seen here are approximately 1.2 million distinct CDR3 sequences, about two fifths observed once, and the top ten hold roughly 10%. Specimen: peripheral blood or thyroid tissue (not recorded which). The receptors were sampled from an adult man with Graves' hyperthyroidism. Both conserved end residues are part of each CDR3. The order of the fields is D gene, J gene, V gene, clone size, CDR3 protein, CDR3 DNA. A D gene is named only where the DNA matches it firmly. Some rows mark clone size as missing; the rest say once, few, many or name a class of expanded clone.

>.|TRBJ2-7|TRBV10-2|once
CASSAISSVGGIPSYEQYF
TGCGCCAGCAGTGCCATCTCGAGCGTGGGTGGGATCCCTTCCTACGAGCAGTACTTC
>.|TRBJ1-2|TRBV30|.
CAWSVEATARGYTF
TGTGCCTGGAGTGTAGAAGCGACAGCGAGAGGCTACACCTTC
>TRBD2|TRBJ2-7|TRBV11-2|many
CASSDASGSYEQYF
TGTGCCAGCAGCGATGCTAGCGGGAGCTACGAGCAGTACTTC
>.|TRBJ1-5|TRBV15|many
CATSSLPYQPQHF
TGTGCCACCAGCAGCCTCCCTTATCAGCCCCAGCATTTT
>TRBD2|TRBJ2-2|TRBV5-5|.
CASSSQRLAGDYTGELFF
TGTGCCAGCAGCTCACAAAGACTAGCGGGGGATTACACCGGGGAGCTGTTTTTT
>.|TRBJ2-2|TRBV10-3|many
CAIRTTTGTGELFF
TGTGCCATCAGAACCACAACAGGGACCGGGGAGCTGTTTTTT
>.|TRBJ2-7|TRBV7-9|.
CASSAAGGPYEQYF
TGTGCCAGCAGTGCCGCAGGGGGGCCCTACGAGCAGTACTTC
>TRBD1|TRBJ2-6|TRBV5-6|.
CASSTRDRGLGANVLTF
TGTGCCAGCAGCACCCGGGACAGGGGCCTGGGGGCCAACGTCCTGACTTTC
>TRBD2|TRBJ2-2|TRBV20-1|few
CSARRTSGGPGELFF
TGCAGTGCTCGACGGACTAGCGGGGGCCCCGGGGAGCTGTTTTTT
>.|TRBJ1-1|TRBV6-5|.
CASSYSQGLNTEALF
TGTGCCAGCAGTTACTCTCAGGGCTTGAACACTGAAGCTCTCTTT
>.|TRBJ1-3|TRBV9|.
CASSAGSSGAGNTIYF
TGTGCCAGCAGCGCGGGTTCCTCAGGGGCTGGAAACACCATATATTTT
>.|TRBJ1-4|TRBV7-8|many
CASSRTSGHSNEKLFF
TGTGCCAGCAGCCGGACCTCGGGGCACAGTAATGAAAAACTGTTTTTT
>.|TRBJ1-3|TRBV7-9|.
CASILAASSGNTIYF
TGTGCCAGCATCTTGGCGGCAAGCTCTGGAAACACCATATATTTT
>TRBD1|TRBJ2-7|TRBV6-6|many
CASTGTGPSYEQYF
TGTGCCAGCACCGGGACAGGGCCTTCCTACGAGCAGTACTTC
>.|TRBJ2-2|TRBV19|few
CASRLIVGTGELFF
TGTGCCAGTAGGTTAATCGTGGGGACCGGGGAGCTGTTTTTT
>TRBD1|TRBJ1-1|TRBV9|many
CASSVNQDRADTEAFF
TGTGCCAGCAGCGTAAACCAAGACAGGGCGGACACTGAAGCTTTCTTT
>.|TRBJ1-1|TRBV19|.
CASSTDGQPGTEAFF
TGTGCCAGTAGTACAGACGGACAGCCCGGCACTGAAGCTTTCTTT
>TRBD2|TRBJ2-7|TRBV7-9|.
CASSSSGRIGEQYF
TGTGCCAGCAGCTCTAGCGGGAGAATTGGCGAGCAGTACTTC
>.|TRBJ2-5|TRBV10-2|.
CASSNNGMGLGETQYF
TGCGCCAGCAGTAATAACGGGATGGGACTCGGGGAGACCCAGTACTTC
>TRBD1|TRBJ1-1|TRBV7-9|many
CASSLGDRANTEAFF
TGTGCCAGCAGCCTTGGGGACAGGGCTAACACTGAAGCTTTCTTT
>.|TRBJ1-2|TRBV12-3/TRBV12-4|.
CASSLVRGIHGCTF
TGTGCCAGCAGTTTGGTGCGGGGGATCCATGGCTGCACCTTC
>.|TRBJ1-5|TRBV12-3/TRBV12-4|many
CASSFRHGNQPQHF
TGTGCCAGCAGTTTCAGACACGGCAATCAGCCCCAGCATTTT
>.|TRBJ1-1|TRBV7-9|.
CASSPRGRVTEAFF
TGTGCCAGCAGCCCCAGGGGTAGGGTAACTGAAGCTTTCTTT
>.|TRBJ2-7|TRBV4-1|many
CASSQGLPWAEQYF
TGCGCCAGCAGCCAAGGACTACCATGGGCCGAGCAGTACTTC
>TRBD1|TRBJ1-6|TRBV10-3|.
CASSPQPGTGGHNSPLHF
TGTGCCAGCAGTCCCCAACCCGGGACAGGGGGCCATAATTCACCCCTCCACTTT
>.|TRBJ2-5|TRBV29-1|.
CSVEKARETQYF
TGCAGCGTTGAGAAGGCTCGGGAGACCCAGTACTTC
>TRBD1|TRBJ1-1|TRBV2|many
CASSEKTGVKIEAFF
TGTGCCAGCAGTGAAAAGACAGGGGTGAAAATCGAAGCTTTCTTT
>.|TRBJ2-6|TRBV6-5|few
CATCWTVGANVLTF
TGTGCCACTTGCTGGACCGTTGGGGCCAACGTCCTGACTTTC
>.|TRBJ1-5|TRBV3-1|.
CASSQASQPQHF
TGTGCCAGCAGCCAAGCTTCCCAGCCCCAGCATTTT
>.|TRBJ1-2|TRBV11-1|once
CASSLTQETTGGYGYTF
TGTGCCAGCAGCCTAACCCAAGAAACAACAGGCGGCTATGGCTACACCTTC
>.|TRBJ2-5|TRBV7-2|many
CASSRPSLRTQYF
TGTGCCAGCAGCCGCCCATCTTTGAGGACCCAGTACTTC
>TRBD1|TRBJ1-2|TRBV19|.
CATARTGDLNYGYTF
TGTGCCACAGCAAGGACAGGGGACCTTAACTATGGCTACACCTTC
>TRBD1|TRBJ1-2|TRBV6-5|many
CASSYSTGVGYTF
TGTGCCAGCAGTTACTCAACAGGGGTTGGCTACACCTTC
>.|TRBJ1-5|TRBV10-2|.
CASSESAAGNQPQHF
TGCGCCAGCAGTGAATCGGCGGCCGGTAATCAGCCCCAGCATTTT
>.|TRBJ1-2|TRBV7-2|once
CASSLWSGTVYGYTF
TGTGCCAGCAGCTTATGGTCCGGGACGGTCTATGGCTACACCTTC
>TRBD2|TRBJ2-3|TRBV7-2|.
CASGRGAGGPKDTQYF
TGTGCCAGCGGCAGGGGGGCGGGAGGGCCCAAGGATACGCAGTATTTT
>TRBD1|TRBJ1-5|TRBV6-6|few
CASTQTGGDQPQHF
TGTGCCAGCACCCAGACAGGGGGCGATCAGCCCCAGCATTTT
>.|TRBJ2-7|TRBV30|.
CAWSAATGSAYEQYF
TGTGCCTGGAGTGCCGCGACAGGTTCCGCATACGAGCAGTACTTC
>TRBD1|TRBJ2-7|TRBV15|.
CATSKDRGHGEQYF
TGTGCCACCAGCAAAGACAGGGGGCATGGCGAGCAGTACTTC
>.|TRBJ1-5|TRBV6-2/TRBV6-3|many
CASTMPPRQPQHF
TGTGCCAGCACCATGCCTCCTCGGCAGCCCCAGCATTTT
>.|TRBJ2-2|TRBV29-1|many
CSVAPVAGQAAGELFF
TGCAGCGTTGCTCCCGTCGCGGGGCAGGCAGCCGGGGAGCTGTTTTTT
>.|TRBJ2-2|TRBV12-3/TRBV12-4|few
CASRPKGLVNTGELFF
TGTGCCAGCAGACCGAAGGGGTTGGTAAACACCGGGGAGCTGTTTTTT